Described below is a single TCR beta chain sequence and its context. This could be a read error, since a much larger clone is one nucleotide away. RNA transcripts yielded amplified TCR beta CDR3 regions. Carried out on the TCR CDR3, a first-round RT-PCR used the HTBI primer set. TCRdb redid the calling of the multiplex PCR reads with MiXCR, one entry per CDR3 protein. The sample includes roughly 650,000 distinct CDR3 sequences, about a sixth of them seen just once. This sample is drawn from a study of T cells in Graves' hyperthyroidism and ophthalmopathy. The CDR3 totals 13 residues. Germline CDR1 and CDR2: MDHEN and SYDVKM.

V is TRBV28 and J is TRBJ1-6; D might be TRBD1 (6 bases). This receptor was obtained from a woman aged 35 to 49 with Graves' ophthalmopathy. The sequencing input was blood. The CDR3 DNA sequence: TGTGCCAGCAGCACAGGGTGGAATTCACCCCTCCGCTTT. Its protein product is CASSTGWNSPLRF.